A selection of T cell receptor beta chains follows, all from one sample in a study of blood T cell repertoires in COVID-19. Only in-frame clones appear in the TCRdb table, and some are missing; sequencing was by immunoSEQ multiplex PCR. This table has fewer than 200,000 clones, less than 90% appearing once. The specimen was peripheral blood. These receptors all stem from a man in his sixties with acute or convalescent COVID-19. CDR3s include the opening cysteine and the closing phenylalanine or tryptophan. A D gene is named only where the DNA matches it firmly. Part of the rows lack a size; the others show once, few, many or a class for expanded clones.

>NA|TRBJ1-5|TRBV7-2|NA
TGTGCCAGCAGCTTAGGGGGCTATAGCAATCAGCCCCAGCATTTT
CASSLGGYSNQPQHF
>NA|TRBJ1-2|TRBV6-5|NA
TGTGCCAGCAGGGCAGACAGGCAGTATGGCTACACCTTC
CASRADRQYGYTF
>TRBD2|TRBJ2-5|TRBV5-1|NA
TGCGCCAGCAGCTTTAGCGGGGGGGGCGCTGAGACCCAGTACTTC
CASSFSGGGAETQYF
>NA|TRBJ2-2|TRBV21-1|NA
TGTGCCAGCAGCGGACAGAGCACCGGGGAGCTGTTTTTT
CASSGQSTGELFF
>NA|TRBJ2-7|TRBV4-1|NA
TGCGCCAGCAGCCAAGTATACAGGCAGTCCTACGAGCAGTACTTC
CASSQVYRQSYEQYF
>NA|TRBJ1-4|TRBV5-1|NA
TGCGCCAGCAGCCGCGGGGGGGCCAATGAAAAACTGTTTTTT
CASSRGGANEKLFF
>TRBD2|TRBJ2-1|TRBV7-6|NA
TGTGCCAGCAGCGTTAGCGGGAGGCAGAATGAGCAGTTCTTC
CASSVSGRQNEQFF
>NA|TRBJ1-3|TRBV3-1/TRBV3-2|once
TGTGCCAGCAGCCAAGATAAGACAGGTGGGGGTAACACCATATATTTT
CASSQDKTGGGNTIYF
>NA|TRBJ2-2|TRBV7-6|NA
TGTGCCAGCAGCCAGACGGGGGGCGCGAACACCGGGGAGCTGTTTTTT
CASSQTGGANTGELFF
>TRBD1|TRBJ1-2|TRBV3-1/TRBV3-2|NA
TGTGCCAGCAGCCCAAGACAGGGGAACTATGGCTACACCTTC
CASSPRQGNYGYTF
>NA|TRBJ2-5|TRBV30|NA
TGTGCCTGGAGTACACGGGGTCTGATCGGAGAGACCCAGTACTTC
CAWSTRGLIGETQYF
>TRBD1|TRBJ1-1|TRBV24-1|NA
TGTGCCACCAGTGAGCCGGGACAGGGGGCGCCCGGGGAAATTAAGTTCTTT
CATSEPGQGAPGEIKFF
>NA|TRBJ1-1|TRBV10-3|few
TGTGCCATCAGTGCCCAGACAGGTTCGATGAACACTGAAGCTTTCTTT
CAISAQTGSMNTEAFF
>TRBD1|TRBJ1-1|TRBV19|NA
TGTGCCAGTAGTTGGGGGACAGACCTTAACACTGAAGCTTTCTTT
CASSWGTDLNTEAFF
>NA|TRBJ1-2|TRBV19|NA
TGTGCCAGTAGTATAGATTCGGCAGGGGCCTATGGCTACACCTTC
CASSIDSAGAYGYTF
>NA|TRBJ1-1|TRBV5-1|NA
TGCGCCAGCAGCCTGAGCGGGGGATACACTGAAGCTTTCTTT
CASSLSGGYTEAFF
>TRBD1|TRBJ2-1|TRBV30|NA
TGTGCCTGGACGGACAGGGGAAAGGGCTGGGGTAACAATGAGCAGTTCTTC
CAWTDRGKGWGNNEQFF
>NA|TRBJ2-3|TRBV3-1/TRBV3-2|NA
TGTGCCAGCAGCCCCGAACCCCGGGGAAGCACAGATACGCAGTATTTT
CASSPEPRGSTDTQYF
>NA|TRBJ2-1|TRBV29-1|NA
TGCAGCGTTGATGTGGGGGCCCTTAACAATGAGCAGTTCTTC
CSVDVGALNNEQFF
>TRBD2|TRBJ2-2|TRBV24-1|NA
TGTGCCACCAGTGATTTGCAAGCGGGAGGTTCCTACACCGGGGAGCTGTTTTTT
CATSDLQAGGSYTGELFF
>TRBD1|TRBJ1-2|TRBV6-5|NA
TGTGCCAGCAGAGAGACAGGGCAGAACTATGGCTACACCTTC
CASRETGQNYGYTF
>NA|TRBJ2-3|TRBV10-1|NA
TGCGCCAGGTCTCCCACAGATACGCAGTATTTT
CARSPTDTQYF
>NA|TRBJ1-2|TRBV29-1|NA
TGCAGCGTTAGCGGGGCAGAACCTGTCAACTATGGCTACACCTTC
CSVSGAEPVNYGYTF
>NA|TRBJ2-1|TRBV9|NA
TGTGCCAGCAGCCCGGGGACGGGGACACACAATGAGCAGTTCTTC
CASSPGTGTHNEQFF
>TRBD1|TRBJ1-2|TRBV29-1|NA
TGCAGCGCACGACAGGGGCAAATAGCTAACTATGGCTACACCTTC
CSARQGQIANYGYTF
>TRBD2|TRBJ2-7|TRBV5-4|NA
TGTGCCAGCAGCTTGGGGCTAGCGGGAGGATACGAGCAGTACTTC
CASSLGLAGGYEQYF
>TRBD2|TRBJ2-7|TRBV7-9|NA
TGTGCCAGCAGCTTTCTGCTAGCGGGAGAGGTCGGCGAGCAGTACTTC
CASSFLLAGEVGEQYF
>TRBD1|TRBJ2-5|TRBV25-1|NA
TGTGCCAGCAGTGGTTGGGACAGGCAGGAAGAGACCCAGTACTTC
CASSGWDRQEETQYF
>NA|TRBJ1-2|TRBV10-3|NA
TGTGCCATCAGTGAGGGGATGGGGCAGGGCTACACCTTC
CAISEGMGQGYTF
>NA|TRBJ2-3|TRBV5-4|NA
TGTGCCAGCAGCTTCCAAGCCGGCACAGATACGCAGTATTTT
CASSFQAGTDTQYF
>NA|TRBJ1-6|TRBV7-2|NA
TGTGCCAGCAGCCAGAGGGGGGGCACCTATAATTCACCCCTCCACTTT
CASSQRGGTYNSPLHF
>TRBD2|TRBJ2-3|TRBV5-4|NA
TGTGCCAGCAGCTCGGGAGGGCCGGGCACAGATACGCAGTATTTT
CASSSGGPGTDTQYF
>NA|TRBJ1-6|TRBV3-1/TRBV3-2|NA
TGTGCCAGCAGCCAAGAGGCACAGAATTCACCCCTCCACTTT
CASSQEAQNSPLHF
>NA|TRBJ1-5|TRBV18|once
TGTGCCAGCTCACCGACGTCACTAGCGGGGGGGCTGCAGAGCAATCAGCCCCAGCATTTT
CASSPTSLAGGLQSNQPQHF
>TRBD1|TRBJ1-1|TRBV6-6|few
TGTGCTACAGGGGCGCGGACTGAAGCTTTCTTT
CATGARTEAFF
>TRBD2|TRBJ2-5|TRBV5-1|NA
TGCGCCAGCAGCATTAGCGGGGGATACCAAGAGACCCAGTACTTC
CASSISGGYQETQYF
>TRBD1|TRBJ1-5|TRBV4-1|NA
TGCGCCAGCAGCCAATTAGGACAGGGTGGCCAGCCCCAGCATTTT
CASSQLGQGGQPQHF
>TRBD2|TRBJ2-5|TRBV9|NA
TGTGCCAGCAGCGCCTTTTTAGCGGGGGGGCGAGAGACCCAGTACTTC
CASSAFLAGGRETQYF
>TRBD2|TRBJ2-1|TRBV6-2/TRBV6-3|NA
TGTGCCAGCAGTTACCGGAAGCCGACTAGCCCCCACAATGAGCAGTTCTTC
CASSYRKPTSPHNEQFF
>NA|TRBJ1-2|TRBV6-6|NA
TGTGCCAGCAGTTACTCGGGGGAGGGGCCTGGCTACACCTTC
CASSYSGEGPGYTF
>TRBD1|TRBJ1-5|TRBV6-5|NA
TGTGCCATTACAGGGGGCTGCAATCAGCCCCAGCATTTT
CAITGGCNQPQHF
>TRBD1|TRBJ1-4|TRBV4-2|once
TGTGCCAGCAGCCAAGATCGGCAGGGGGCGAATGAAAAACTGTTTTTT
CASSQDRQGANEKLFF
>TRBD1|TRBJ2-2|TRBV7-8|NA
TGTGCCAGCAGCTTCGAGACAGGGGGCACCGGGGAGCTGTTTTTT
CASSFETGGTGELFF
>NA|TRBJ1-4|TRBV7-9|NA
TGTGCCAGCAGTCCTAAGGACGGGGAGTTAAAAAAACTGTTTTTT
CASSPKDGELKKLFF
>TRBD1|TRBJ1-2|TRBV2|once
TGTGCCAGCACACGGGACAGGGAGGGCTACACCTTC
CASTRDREGYTF
>NA|TRBJ1-2|TRBV6-5|NA
TGTGCCAGCAGCACAACGAACTATGGCTACACCTTC
CASSTTNYGYTF
>NA|TRBJ2-3|TRBV7-9|NA
TGTGCCAGCAGATACGTGGGAGGTAATACGCAGTATTTT
CASRYVGGNTQYF
>TRBD1|TRBJ2-1|TRBV6-1|NA
TGTGCCAGCAGTGAAACGTTAGGGACAGGGATTTTAAATGAGCAGTTCTTC
CASSETLGTGILNEQFF
>NA|TRBJ1-2|TRBV5-6|NA
TGTGCCAGCAGCTTCGAATGGCTAGGTGCGGCAGGGTCTAATGGCTACACCTTC
CASSFEWLGAAGSNGYTF
>TRBD1|TRBJ1-1|TRBV27|NA
TGTGCCGTTGGACAGGTCCACACTGAAGCTTTCTTT
CAVGQVHTEAFF
>NA|TRBJ1-2|TRBV9|NA
TGTGCCAGCAGCGTATGGGAGACACAGACGGTTGGCTACACCTTC
CASSVWETQTVGYTF
>NA|TRBJ1-2|TRBV27|NA
TGTGCCAGCAGTTCCCCCGGGACAAAGAGAGGTTACACCTTC
CASSSPGTKRGYTF
>NA|TRBJ1-5|TRBV5-5|NA
TGTGCCAGCAGCTCCCGGAGTGATCAGCCCCAGCATTTT
CASSSRSDQPQHF
>NA|TRBJ1-2|TRBV7-9|NA
TGTGCCAGCAGAAAAGGGGACTATGGCTACACCTTC
CASRKGDYGYTF
>TRBD1|TRBJ1-2|TRBV11-2|NA
TGTGCCAGCAGCCCGACAGGGGCGACGAACTATGGCTACACCTTC
CASSPTGATNYGYTF
>NA|TRBJ2-2|TRBV27|NA
TGTGCCAGCAGTCAACAGAGAGTGGCCGGGGAGCTGTTTTTT
CASSQQRVAGELFF
>NA|TRBJ2-3|TRBV5-1|NA
TGCGCCAGCAGGAGTACAGGGCGGTTGGAAGATACGCAGTATTTT
CASRSTGRLEDTQYF
>TRBD1|TRBJ1-1|TRBV19|once
TGTGCCAGTAGTCTGTACAGGGGGCAGGGGACTGAAGCTTTCTTT
CASSLYRGQGTEAFF
>NA|TRBJ2-5|TRBV4-1|NA
TGCGCCAGCAGCCAATTATCGGGACTGGGCCAAGAGACCCAGTACTTC
CASSQLSGLGQETQYF
>TRBD1|TRBJ1-5|TRBV19|once
TGTGCCAGTAGCAGACAGGGACCGAGGCAGCCCCAGCATTTT
CASSRQGPRQPQHF